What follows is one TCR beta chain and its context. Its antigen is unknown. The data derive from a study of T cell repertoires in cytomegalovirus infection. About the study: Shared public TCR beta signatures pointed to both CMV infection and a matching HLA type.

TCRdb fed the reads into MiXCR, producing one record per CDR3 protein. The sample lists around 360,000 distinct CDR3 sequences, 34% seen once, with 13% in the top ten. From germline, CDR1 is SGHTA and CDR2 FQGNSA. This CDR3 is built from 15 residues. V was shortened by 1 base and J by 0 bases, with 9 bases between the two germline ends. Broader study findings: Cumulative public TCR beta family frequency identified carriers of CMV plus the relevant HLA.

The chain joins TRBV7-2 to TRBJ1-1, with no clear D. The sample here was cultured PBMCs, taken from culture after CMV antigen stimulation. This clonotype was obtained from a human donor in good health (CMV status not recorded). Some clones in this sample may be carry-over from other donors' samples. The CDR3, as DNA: TGTGCCAGCAGCTTAGATGCGGCGTTGAACACTGAAGCTTTCTTT. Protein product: CASSLDAALNTEAFF.